This T cell receptor (beta chain) originates from a study of T-cell reconstitution after alpha-beta-depleted transplantation in children. This clonotype showed up many times. Germline CDR1 reads DFQATT; CDR2 reads SNEGSKA (reference sequence). The CDR3 consists of 13 residues. V gave up 1 base and J gave up 7 bases, with 11 bases separating them. Unique molecular identifiers were built into the TCRbeta library. TCRdb called the PCR reads again in MiXCR, with one record for every CDR3 protein. The table has about 610,000 distinct CDR3 sequences, under 12% seen once; the top ten hold less than 4.5%. The specimen was PBMCs from the stem cell graft donor, collected from the stem cell graft. The chain recombines TRBV20-1 with TRBJ1-3; the D is unclear. This receptor was taken from a human donor who donated a stem cell graft to a child with acute myeloid leukemia. The CDR3, as DNA: TGCAGTGCTAGAGGAATCCAGATCAACACCATATATTTT. Its translation: CSARGIQINTIYF.